The 19 T cell receptor beta chains presented below share a single source sample, sequenced in a study of beta chain features in type 1 diabetes. Isolated RNA was reverse transcribed in full, so expressed TCRB transcripts were sequenced. Repertoires were generated with immunoSEQ multiplex PCR, while TCRdb's copy carries only in-frame clones and drops some. Of 900,000 or so clones in the sample, about a sixth were seen once. The sequencing input was naive CD4+ T cells from blood. These receptors were obtained from a woman between 18 and 29 years old in good health.

This clone was picked up a small number of times. This chain uses TRBV7-9 with TRBJ1-1, with no clear D. Germline CDR1 SEHNR, CDR2 FQNEAQ (reference sequence). This CDR3 region has 12 residues. CDR3 bases: TGTGTCTCCTTAGAGGCAACATCTGAAGCTTTCTTT. It translates to CVSLEATSEAFF. Looking up the rest from reference TRBV7-9 and TRBJ1-1 gives the full variable domain: DTGVSQNPRHKITKRGQNVTFRCDPISEHNRLYWYRQTLGQGPEFLTYFQNEAQLEKSRLLSDRFSAERPKGSFSTLEIQRTEQGDSAMYLCVSLEATSEAFFGQGTRLTVV.

The rearrangement joins TRBV27 to TRBJ1-5; D perhaps matches TRBD1 (6 bases). The CDR3 consists of 12 residues. V lost 8 bases and J lost 7, with 12 bases in between. Germline V gives CDR1 MNHEY, CDR2 SMNVEV (reference sequence). Here the CDR3 reads CASRGANQPQHF. CDR3 DNA sequence: TGTGCCAGCCGGGGGGCGAACCAGCCCCAGCATTTT.

CDR3 sequence: CASSVEAGDRSGELFF. Here the CDR3 DNA reads TGCGCCAGCAGTGTAGAGGCAGGGGATCGTTCCGGGGAGCTGTTTTTT. The V and J genes are TRBV5-1 and TRBJ2-2; D perhaps matches TRBD1 (6 bases). The germline V gene encodes CDR1 SGHRS and CDR2 YFSETQ. This CDR3 contains 16 residues. V was pared by 5 bases and J by 6 bases, with 20 bases between.

This clone has more than one count but fewer than ten. The chain couples TRBV7-2 to TRBJ2-3; 7 positions match TRBD1. The length of the CDR3 is 15 residues. Germline assignment: CDR1 SGHTA and CDR2 FQGNSA. Trimming removed 2 bases from V and 0 bases from J; junction bases left unmatched: 2. CDR3 DNA: TGTGCCAGCAGCTTAAAACAGGGGAGCACAGATACGCAGTATTTT. This gives the protein CASSLKQGSTDTQYF.

This clone was found a few times. V usage is TRBV18 and J usage is TRBJ2-2; D possibly corresponds to TRBD1 (5 bases). The V gene's germline CDR1 is KGHSH and CDR2 LQKENI. The V end lost 6 bases, the J end lost 0 bases, and 11 bases lay between the germline ends. This CDR3 comprises 15 residues. Written as DNA, the CDR3 is TGTGCCAGCTCCACAGGTCCCGCGAACACCGGGGAGCTGTTTTTT. The encoded protein is CASSTGPANTGELFF.

The chain is built from TRBV6-1 and TRBJ2-1; weak D call: TRBD1 (6 bases). The V gene lost 8 bases and the J gene lost 1 base, with 15 bases spanning the gap. The CDR3 loop spans 15 amino acids. Germline values: CDR1 MNHNS, CDR2 SASEGT. The CDR3 region is CASLGTIRSYNEQFF. CDR3 DNA: TGTGCCAGCCTCGGGACAATAAGATCCTACAATGAGCAGTTCTTC.

The V gene is TRBV18, the J gene TRBJ2-1; no clear D gene. Germline CDR1 reads KGHSH; CDR2 reads LQKENI. The CDR3 spans 16 residues. Trimming pared 2 bases from V and 8 bases from J, leaving 19 bases between. CDR3 sequence: CASSPSFRRAYYEQFF. The CDR3 DNA reads as TGTGCCAGCTCACCAAGCTTCAGACGGGCTTATTATGAGCAGTTCTTC.

A few counts support this clone. The chain carries TRBV4-3 and TRBJ2-7, with a tentative D call TRBD2 (5 bases). The CDR3 loop spans 14 amino acids. Germline CDR1 LGHNA, CDR2 YSLEER. V dropped 0 bases and J dropped 3 bases, with 9 bases sitting between them. CDR3 loop: CASSQEASFYEQYF. The DNA of the CDR3 is TGCGCCAGCAGCCAAGAGGCTAGCTTCTACGAGCAGTACTTC.

The rearrangement links TRBV5-8 to TRBJ2-1; D possibly uses TRBD1 or TRBD2 (5 bases each). CDR3 size: 17 residues. Germline CDR1 SGHTS, CDR2 YDEGEE. Trimming took off 0 bases at V and 12 bases at J, with 25 bases between the two ends. CDR3 protein: CASSLAPRAGNYGRQFF. The CDR3 DNA sequence: TGTGCCAGCAGCTTGGCCCCTCGGGCAGGGAATTATGGGAGGCAGTTCTTC.

J is TRBJ2-7 and V is TRBV5-1; D remains ambiguous. This CDR3 comprises 13 residues. The V and J ends lost 2 bases and 3 bases respectively, with 9 bases between them. Per germline, CDR1 SGHRS and CDR2 YFSETQ. DNA of the CDR3: TGCGCCAGCAGCTTCCAACAAAACTACGAGCAGTACTTC. It codes for CASSFQQNYEQYF.

This clone was found a few times. CDR3 in amino acids: CASSSSPTTNEKLFF. The CDR3 DNA sequence: TGTGCCAGCAGCTCGTCCCCTACAACTAATGAAAAACTGTTTTTT. The chain carries TRBV7-9 and TRBJ1-4; D unresolved. The V gene's germline CDR1 is SEHNR and CDR2 FQNEAQ (reference sequence). V was pared by 4 bases and J by 0 bases, with 9 bases between. The CDR3 has 15 residues. Based on the CDR3 plus reference TRBV7-9 and TRBJ1-4, the full variable domain is DTGVSQNPRHKITKRGQNVTFRCDPISEHNRLYWYRQTLGQGPEFLTYFQNEAQLEKSRLLSDRFSAERPKGSFSTLEIQRTEQGDSAMYLCASSSSPTTNEKLFFGSGTQLSVL.

CDR3 coding DNA: TGTGCCAGCAGCCAAGTGAGGGGGGGTGAAGCTTTCTTT. The encoded protein is CASSQVRGGEAFF. This sequence joins TRBV14 and TRBJ1-1; D is perhaps TRBD1 (6 bases). The CDR3 consists of 13 residues. Germline values: CDR1 SGHDN, CDR2 FVKESK. V lost 1 base, J lost 7 bases, and 10 bases lay in between.

V is TRBV19 and J is TRBJ1-1, with D maybe TRBD1 (6 bases). Trimming shortened V by 5 bases and J by 4 bases, and 11 bases separated the two germline ends. Germline V lookup: CDR1 LNHDA, CDR2 SQIVND (reference sequence). The CDR3 covers 13 residues. In nucleotides, the CDR3 is TGTGCCAGTAGTGAACACAGGGTCACTGAAGCTTTCTTT. Its translation: CASSEHRVTEAFF.

The CDR3 sequence: CASSPLWSGRAGVTDTQYF. CDR3 coding DNA: TGTGCCAGCTCACCACTGTGGAGCGGGAGGGCTGGCGTGACAGATACGCAGTATTTT. The chain recombines TRBV18 with TRBJ2-3, with 10 bases lining up with TRBD2. This CDR3 has 19 residues. V lost 1 base, J lost 3 bases, and 13 bases stayed unmatched. Germline-derived CDR1 and CDR2 are KGHSH and LQKENI.

This clone was seen only a few times. Other DNA sequences in the same sample also yield this CDR3. The chain uses TRBV7-8 and TRBJ1-1; the D is unclear. Germline assignment: CDR1 SGHVS and CDR2 FQNEAQ. The CDR3 has 13 residues. Deletions cut 1 base from V and 1 base from J, with 4 bases between. CDR3 protein: CASSLVRNTEAFF. For the CDR3, the DNA is TGTGCCAGCAGCTTAGTCCGGAACACTGAAGCTTTCTTT.

The chain carries TRBV5-4 and TRBJ2-5, with 16 bases matching TRBD2. The germline V gene encodes CDR1 SGHNT and CDR2 YYREEE (reference sequence). This CDR3 comprises 17 residues. V shed 0 bases and J 7 bases; nucleotides not matched to a gene: 6. This CDR3 is CASSLGGLAGGPMTQYF. For the CDR3, the DNA is TGTGCCAGCAGCTTGGGGGGACTAGCGGGAGGGCCGATGACCCAGTACTTC. Combining the CDR3 with reference TRBV5-4 and TRBJ2-5 gives the whole variable domain ETGVTQSPTHLIKTRGQQVTLRCSSQSGHNTVSWYQQALGQGPQFIFQYYREEENGRGNFPPRFSGLQFPNYSSELNVNALELDDSALYLCASSLGGLAGGPMTQYFGPGTRLLVL.

In this sample, this clone turned up a few times. J is TRBJ2-1 and V is TRBV18; D is perhaps TRBD1 or TRBD2 (5 bases each). CDR1 is KGHSH and CDR2 is LQKENI in the germline V gene. V dropped 1 base and J dropped 5 bases, with 15 bases sitting between them. The CDR3 has 16 amino acids. CDR3 amino acids: CASSPQGLAINNEQFF. The CDR3 DNA reads as TGTGCCAGCTCACCACAGGGGCTAGCAATCAACAATGAGCAGTTCTTC.

The rearrangement uses TRBV28 and TRBJ2-7, with D perhaps matching TRBD1 (6 bases). The germline V and J ends were trimmed by 4 bases and 3 bases, with 13 bases remaining between them. This CDR3 region has 14 residues. Per the germline V gene, CDR1 is MDHEN and CDR2 is SYDVKM. The CDR3 DNA reads TGTGCCAGCAGTTATCCCGGGACAAACTACGAGCAGTACTTC. It encodes CASSYPGTNYEQYF.

This clone showed up just a few times. V gene TRBV29-1 combines with J gene TRBJ2-3, with D perhaps being TRBD1 or TRBD2 (5 bases each). V shed 2 bases and J shed 1 base, with 13 bases lying between them. The CDR3 runs 15 residues. Germline V lookup: CDR1 SQVTM, CDR2 ANQGSEA. CDR3 DNA sequence: TGCAGCGTTGAAACTCGGGGCCCCCGCACAGATACGCAGTATTTT. Amino acid sequence: CSVETRGPRTDTQYF.